The 27 T cell receptor beta chains reported below all come from one sample, sequenced in a study of blood T cell repertoires in COVID-19. TCRdb's table, derived via immunoSEQ multiplex PCR, lists solely in-frame clones and lacks some. The sample consists of approximately 200,000 clones, about 93% of them appearing once. The sample taken for sequencing was peripheral blood. The receptors shown here come from a man aged 30-40 years with COVID-19, enrolled during active disease.

The gene calls are TRBV6-5 and TRBJ1-1; D is uncertain. Trimming pared 5 bases from V and 5 bases from J, leaving 18 bases between. Germline CDR1 and CDR2: MNHEY and SVGAGI. The CDR3 has 15 amino acids. The CDR3 DNA reads as TGTGCCAGCAGTCCCCCAGGACTGAGGGAAACTGAAGCTTTCTTT. Translated, it gives CASSPPGLRETEAFF.

The chain has TRBV4-1 and TRBJ2-3; 9 nucleotides line up with TRBD2. CDR1 is MGHRA and CDR2 is YSYEKL in the germline V gene. The junction had 8 bases not matched to a gene; V was cut back by 7 bases and J by 3 bases. The CDR3 runs to 15 residues. Here the CDR3 reads CASTPFSGGTDTQYF. CDR3 bases: TGCGCCAGCACACCCTTTAGCGGGGGTACAGATACGCAGTATTTT.

The rearrangement links TRBV4-1 to TRBJ1-5, with unresolved D. Trimming removed 0 bases at V and 6 bases at J, with 21 bases between. Germline loops: CDR1 MGHRA, CDR2 YSYEKL. The CDR3 extends over 18 amino acids. The CDR3 DNA reads TGCGCCAGCAGCCAAGAATCGTCGGGTTATCCCAGTGGTCAGCCCCAGCATTTT. Translation: CASSQESSGYPSGQPQHF.

The rearrangement uses TRBV7-9 and TRBJ1-6; D remains ambiguous. From germline, CDR1 is SEHNR and CDR2 FQNEAQ (reference sequence). This CDR3 contains 12 residues. The V end was cut by 5 bases, the J end by 10 bases, with 9 bases between. The CDR3: CASSPLRSPLHF. The CDR3 DNA follows: TGTGCCAGCAGCCCTCTCAGGTCACCCCTCCACTTT.

CDR3 nucleotides: TGTGCCACCAGCGGTCGATACTTACAGGACACAGATACGCAGTATTTT. Protein product: CATSGRYLQDTDTQYF. V usage is TRBV15 and J usage is TRBJ2-3, with D maybe TRBD1 (5 bases). The length of the CDR3 is 16 residues. Germline CDR1 is LNHNV and CDR2 is YYDKDF (reference sequence). V gave up 5 bases and J gave up 2 bases, with 17 bases separating them.

The rearrangement uses TRBV4-1 and TRBJ1-2, with D uncertain. The CDR3 totals 15 residues. V dropped 5 bases and J dropped 8 bases, with 21 bases sitting between them. Germline CDR1 reads MGHRA; CDR2 reads YSYEKL. CDR3 in DNA: TGCGCCAGCAGCAGCCCCCCTGGGAGCTCGGGGGGCTACACCTTC. It specifies CASSSPPGSSGGYTF.

The CDR3 protein is CASSQSKDRAVTEAFF. CDR3 DNA: TGTGCCAGCAGCCAATCGAAGGACAGGGCTGTCACTGAAGCTTTCTTT. J is TRBJ1-1 and V is TRBV5-4; TRBD1 aligns across 8 bases. The V and J ends lost 4 bases and 4 bases, in that order; junction bases with no gene match: 12. The CDR3 extends over 16 amino acids. Germline V lookup: CDR1 SGHNT, CDR2 YYREEE (reference sequence).

The V gene is TRBV7-9, the J gene TRBJ1-2; no reliable D call. Germline lookup yields CDR1 SEHNR and CDR2 FQNEAQ (reference sequence). The CDR3 is 13 amino acids. The ends were cut back, 10 bases at V and 5 bases at J, with 17 bases in the middle. The CDR3 coding sequence is TGTGCCACCGAGGGAGAGGAAGGGTATGGCTACACCTTC. Encoded protein: CATEGEEGYGYTF.

The chain uses TRBV2 and TRBJ1-2, with 9 positions matching TRBD1. The CDR3 loop spans 13 amino acids. V shed 5 bases, J shed 8 bases, and the junction held 6 bases outside the gene matches. CDR1 and CDR2 from the germline V gene are SNHLY and FYNNEI. This chain's CDR3 is CASSRDREYGYTF. DNA of the CDR3: TGTGCCAGCAGTAGGGACAGGGAGTACGGCTACACCTTC.

This chain joins TRBV5-1 and TRBJ2-5, with D possibly matching TRBD2 (7 bases). V was pared by 4 bases and J by 5 bases, with 12 bases between. The CDR3 covers 13 residues. CDR1 is SGHRS, CDR2 YFSETQ, per germline. The CDR3 sequence: CASSGGAGETQYF. DNA for the CDR3: TGCGCCAGCAGCGGGGGGGCCGGTGAGACCCAGTACTTC.

Comments on this clone: Other DNA sequences from this sample encode an identical CDR3 as well. The V and J genes are TRBV3-1 (or the pseudogene TRBV3-2) and TRBJ1-2; D gene unclear. Germline CDR1 is LGHDT and CDR2 is YNNKEL (reference sequence). This CDR3 has 13 residues. Trimming took 4 bases from V and 2 from J, leaving 8 bases between them. CDR3 amino acids: CASSLTENYGYTF. The CDR3 DNA reads TGTGCCAGCAGCCTGACGGAGAACTATGGCTACACCTTC.

The genes are TRBV30 and TRBJ1-1; D is perhaps TRBD1 (5 bases). CDR3 length: 13 amino acids. The V and J ends lost 2 bases and 4 bases respectively, with 11 bases between them. The germline gives CDR1 GTSNPN, CDR2 SVGIG (reference sequence). CDR3 sequence (DNA): TGTGCCTGGAGTCGGGGAGGGGCCACTGAAGCTTTCTTT. This codes for CAWSRGGATEAFF.

The chain links TRBV4-2 to TRBJ2-7; 12 bases map to TRBD2. V trimming: 3 bases; J trimming: 2 bases; junction bases outside the gene matches: 5. This CDR3 spans 16 amino acids. Germline V gene lookup returns CDR1 LGHNA and CDR2 YNFKEQ. The CDR3 DNA is TGTGCCAGCAGCCAGGTCCGACTAGCGGGGGCCTACGAGCAGTACTTC. Protein product: CASSQVRLAGAYEQYF.

Only a few counts were recorded for this clone. Other DNA sequences in this specimen translate into the identical CDR3. This chain links TRBV29-1 with TRBJ1-2; a weak D match, TRBD1 (5 bases). Between the trimmed V and J ends, which lost 6 bases and 3 bases, there was a span of 11 bases. This CDR3 spans 12 amino acids. Germline V gene data show CDR1 as SQVTM and CDR2 as ANQGSEA. The CDR3 coding sequence is TGCAGCGTACCCGACAGAGACTATGGCTACACCTTC. This codes for CSVPDRDYGYTF.

For the CDR3, the DNA is TGTGCCAGCACCCCCCGGGCGGGGGACACTGAAGCTTTCTTT. It codes for CASTPRAGDTEAFF. V is TRBV25-1 and J is TRBJ1-1, with a possible D match to TRBD1 (5 bases). CDR1 is MGHDK and CDR2 is SYGVNS in the germline V gene. This CDR3 region has 14 residues. V was clipped by 7 bases and J by 3 bases, with 15 bases between them.

This sequence joins TRBV12-3 or TRBV12-4 and TRBJ1-4, with D unclear. The CDR3 consists of 13 residues. V was trimmed by 3 bases and J by 7 bases, leaving 9 bases between them. CDR3 region: CASSFEGSEKLFF. The CDR3 DNA sequence: TGTGCCAGCAGTTTCGAAGGGAGTGAAAAACTGTTTTTT.

The rearrangement joins TRBV7-9 to TRBJ2-5; a possible D gene is TRBD1 (7 bases). Per the germline V gene, CDR1 is SEHNR and CDR2 is FQNEAQ (reference sequence). The V gene lost 5 bases and the J gene lost 5 bases, with 18 bases spanning the gap. The CDR3 length is 15 residues. DNA of the CDR3: TGTGCCAGCAGCCCGCCAGGGGGGATTGGCGAGACCCAGTACTTC. Amino acid sequence: CASSPPGGIGETQYF.

The genes are TRBV6-6 and TRBJ2-1, with 13 bases lining up with TRBD2. The V gene end was trimmed by 6 bases and the J gene end by 8 bases; junction bases not matched to a gene: 10. CDR1 and CDR2 from the germline V gene are MNHNY and SVGAGI (reference sequence). The CDR3 runs 16 residues. CDR3 sequence reads: CASSGTGLAGADEQFF. Here the CDR3 DNA reads TGTGCCAGCAGCGGAACCGGACTAGCGGGGGCCGATGAGCAGTTCTTC.

The chain is built from TRBV19 and TRBJ2-5; the match to TRBD1 covers 10 bases. V trimming: 6 bases; J trimming: 3 bases; junction bases outside the gene matches: 7. Per germline, CDR1 LNHDA and CDR2 SQIVND (reference sequence). The CDR3 sequence is 15 residues long. The CDR3 sequence is CASRSPGQGKETQYF. In nucleotides, the CDR3 is TGTGCCAGTAGATCCCCGGGACAGGGGAAAGAGACCCAGTACTTC.

CDR3 loop: CASSQDLAGGLQETQYF. CDR3 nucleotides: TGTGCCAGCAGCCAAGATTTAGCGGGGGGGCTACAAGAGACCCAGTACTTC. The chain uses TRBV3-1 (or the pseudogene TRBV3-2) and TRBJ2-5; 11 positions match TRBD2. This CDR3 is built from 17 residues. The germline V gene has CDR1 LGHDT and CDR2 YNNKEL (reference sequence). V shed 0 bases, J shed 2 bases, and the junction held 5 bases outside the gene matches.

The V call is TRBV7-9, the J call TRBJ2-4; TRBD1 is a possible D gene (6 bases). V was clipped by 4 bases and J by 0 bases, with 19 bases between them. This CDR3 is 18 amino acids long. The germline CDR1 and CDR2 sequences are SEHNR and FQNEAQ (reference sequence). In nucleotides, the CDR3 is TGTGCCAGCAGCTCCAACCTTAGGGGGTTATTAGCCAAAAACATTCAGTACTTC. Protein product: CASSSNLRGLLAKNIQYF. Filled out from reference TRBV7-9 and TRBJ2-4, the complete variable domain reads DTGVSQNPRHKITKRGQNVTFRCDPISEHNRLYWYRQTLGQGPEFLTYFQNEAQLEKSRLLSDRFSAERPKGSFSTLEIQRTEQGDSAMYLCASSSNLRGLLAKNIQYFGAGTRLSVL.

This clone was found a few times. The J gene is TRBJ1-5, the V gene TRBV19; 12 bases are shared with TRBD1. CDR1 LNHDA and CDR2 SQIVND come from the germline V gene (reference sequence). This CDR3 has 18 amino acids. V was clipped by 3 bases and J by 1 base; unmatched bases: 7. CDR3 residues: CASSMGTGGTMSNQPQHF. CDR3 bases: TGTGCCAGTAGTATGGGGACAGGGGGCACGATGAGCAATCAGCCCCAGCATTTT.

J is TRBJ1-4 and V is TRBV4-1; maybe TRBD1 (5 bases). V was trimmed by 2 bases and J by 6 bases, leaving 13 bases between them. Germline V gene lookup returns CDR1 MGHRA and CDR2 YSYEKL. There are 15 residues in the CDR3. Here the CDR3 reads CASSQLGAFYEKLFF. CDR3 nucleotides: TGCGCCAGCAGCCAATTAGGGGCCTTTTATGAAAAACTGTTTTTT.

This rearrangement joins TRBV6-5 to TRBJ1-5; D remains ambiguous. The CDR3 totals 13 residues. Looked up from germline, CDR1 is MNHEY and CDR2 is SVGAGI. The V end was cut by 2 bases, the J end by 6 bases, with 8 bases between. CDR3 nucleotides: TGTGCCAGCAGTTACGAGGGTAGTCAGCCCCAGCATTTT. The encoded protein is CASSYEGSQPQHF.

The chain employs TRBV27 and TRBJ1-5; 9 nucleotides align to TRBD1. V was clipped by 5 bases and J by 7 bases; unmatched bases: 6. Germline-derived CDR1 and CDR2 are MNHEY and SMNVEV (reference sequence). CDR3 length equals 14 residues. CDR3 region: CASSVDRGGQPQHF. CDR3 bases: TGTGCCAGCAGTGTGGACAGGGGTGGCCAGCCCCAGCATTTT.

The chain links TRBV5-3 to TRBJ2-6; a possible D gene is TRBD1 (6 bases). TRBV5-3 is filed as an ORF, its function uncertain. The V gene lost 4 bases and the J gene lost 1 base, with 15 bases spanning the gap. The CDR3 loop spans 17 amino acids. CDR3 amino acids: CARSGFDGTSGANVLTF. CDR3 DNA: TGTGCCAGAAGCGGCTTTGATGGGACATCTGGGGCCAACGTCCTGACTTTC.

V and J are TRBV30 and TRBJ1-1; TRBD1 agrees at 10 bases. With 2 bases clipped from V and 6 bases from J, the junction kept 6 bases outside the gene matches. This CDR3 has 14 amino acids. Per germline, CDR1 GTSNPN and CDR2 SVGIG (reference sequence). As DNA, the CDR3 is TGTGCCTGGAGTAGGGGACAGGGGAGGTCTGAAGCTTTCTTT. Protein sequence: CAWSRGQGRSEAFF.